The 6 T cell receptor beta chains below were found in one sample sequenced in a study of cytomegalovirus exposure and HLA in healthy donors. The PCR contained 60 Vbeta and 13 Jbeta primers. The protocol was immunoSEQ multiplex PCR, while the TCRdb copy is restricted to in-frame clones and leaves out a portion. The sample lists about 92,000 clones; roughly 70% were seen once. Sequencing was done on a sample of PBMCs. These receptors all stem from a woman aged 18 to 35 in good health and CMV-seropositive.

The V and J genes are TRBV30 and TRBJ2-1; 13 bases match TRBD2. CDR3 length equals 15 residues. Trimming cost V 5 bases and J 7 bases; bases outside gene matches: 8. Per germline, CDR1 GTSNPN and CDR2 SVGIG (reference sequence). In nucleotides, the CDR3 is TGTGCCTGGTGCCCCGGGACTAGCGGGAAAAATGAGCAGTTCTTC. It is translated as CAWCPGTSGKNEQFF.

This clone has only one observation. This chain joins TRBV6-5 and TRBJ1-5, with D perhaps TRBD1 (6 bases). Germline V gene sequence: CDR1 MNHEY, CDR2 SVGAGI. The V gene lost 6 bases and the J gene lost 2 bases, with 11 bases spanning the gap. The CDR3 covers 14 residues. This CDR3 is CASRQGVGNQPQHF. In DNA, the CDR3 is TGTGCCAGCAGACAGGGTGTCGGCAATCAGCCCCAGCATTTT.

This sequence joins TRBV6-6 and TRBJ1-1, with a possible D match to TRBD1 (6 bases). V lost 5 bases and J lost 5, with 15 bases in between. This CDR3 is 14 amino acids long. Germline V gives CDR1 MNHNY, CDR2 SVGAGI (reference sequence). The CDR3 nucleotides are TGTGCCAGCAGTCGTCAGGGGTTAGGGACTGAAGCTTTCTTT. It translates to CASSRQGLGTEAFF.

The genes are TRBV11-3 and TRBJ2-3, with 8 bases matching TRBD1. The CDR3 covers 15 residues. CDR1 is SGHNT, CDR2 YENEEA, per germline. V gave up 1 base and J gave up 3 bases; unmatched junction bases: 3. The CDR3 is CASSLGQGATDTQYF. In DNA, the CDR3 is TGTGCCAGCAGCTTAGGGCAGGGGGCGACAGATACGCAGTATTTT.

This clone turned up a few times. The sample holds other DNA sequences that translate to the same CDR3. The DNA of the CDR3 is TGTGCCAGCAGTCGACAGGGGGGATCCTACGAGCAGTACTTC. This translates into CASSRQGGSYEQYF. The genes are TRBV6-5 and TRBJ2-7; 9 bases are shared with TRBD1. The CDR3 extends over 14 amino acids. V was clipped by 5 bases and J by 1 base; unmatched bases: 3. Germline values: CDR1 MNHEY, CDR2 SVGAGI.

J is TRBJ2-7 and V is TRBV7-2; TRBD2 matches 7 bases. CDR3 length equals 16 residues. The trim removed 5 bases at V and 5 bases at J, leaving 15 bases unmatched. Germline V lookup: CDR1 SGHTA, CDR2 FQGNSA. CDR3: CASSPVVRAGSHEQYF. CDR3 nucleotides: TGTGCCAGCAGCCCTGTCGTTCGAGCGGGATCCCACGAGCAGTACTTC.